Listed below are T cell receptor beta chains from one sample, sequenced in a study of T cell changes during pregnancy in multiple sclerosis. The assay was immunoSEQ multiplex PCR, and TCRdb's table has in-frame clones only and misses some. The sample has more than 80,000 clones; nearly 95% are singletons. The sample was peripheral blood, taken in the second trimester of pregnancy. All receptors derive from a female donor with multiple sclerosis, enrolled in a pregnancy study. Both conserved end residues are part of each CDR3. Fields, in order: clone size, J gene, D gene, V gene, CDR3 protein, CDR3 DNA. A D gene is named only where the DNA matches it firmly. Some rows have no size entry. The others give once, few or many, or a class for an expanded clone.

>NA|TRBJ2-7|TRBD2|TRBV19
CASSQPGLAGDEQYF
TGTGCCAGTAGCCAACCGGGACTAGCGGGAGACGAGCAGTACTTC
>NA|TRBJ1-1|TRBD1|TRBV6-1
CASSDAGQAIVNTEAFF
TGTGCCAGCAGTGATGCGGGACAGGCGATAGTTAACACTGAAGCTTTCTTT
>NA|TRBJ2-3|NA|TRBV27
CASSHTDTQYF
TGTGCCAGCAGCCACACAGATACGCAGTATTTT
>NA|TRBJ2-7|NA|TRBV5-1
CASSWPTRGEQYF
TGCGCCAGCAGCTGGCCCACCAGGGGCGAGCAGTACTTC
>NA|TRBJ2-1|TRBD2|TRBV7-9
CASSSTRTRWYNEQFF
TGTGCCAGCAGCTCAACCAGGACTAGGTGGTACAATGAGCAGTTCTTC
>NA|TRBJ1-1|NA|TRBV18
CAGSVTVNTEAFF
TGTGCCGGCTCAGTGACAGTGAACACTGAAGCTTTCTTT
>NA|TRBJ2-1|NA|TRBV9
CASSTIQGSYNEQFF
TGTGCCAGCAGCACGATACAGGGCTCCTACAATGAGCAGTTCTTC
>once|TRBJ2-1|TRBD2|TRBV11-1
CASSLAGTSGSRAYNEQFF
TGTGCCAGCAGCTTAGCGGGGACTAGCGGGAGTAGGGCCTACAATGAGCAGTTCTTC
>NA|TRBJ2-1|TRBD2|TRBV5-1
CASSATSGTYNEQFF
TGCGCCAGCAGCGCGACTAGCGGGACTTACAATGAGCAGTTCTTC
>NA|TRBJ2-5|NA|TRBV11-2
CASSLRRAIQETQYF
TGTGCCAGCAGCTTAAGGCGGGCTATCCAAGAGACCCAGTACTTC
>NA|TRBJ1-2|TRBD1|TRBV6-1
CASSEGPTGVGDGYTF
TGTGCCAGCAGTGAAGGACCGACAGGGGTAGGGGATGGCTACACCTTC
>few|TRBJ2-7|NA|TRBV7-2
CASSLRRGLSYEQYF
TGTGCCAGCAGCTTGAGGAGGGGGCTCTCCTACGAGCAGTACTTC
>NA|TRBJ2-5|TRBD2|TRBV4-1
CASSHAQTSTVVETQYF
TGCGCCAGCAGCCACGCCCAGACTAGCACGGTAGTAGAGACCCAGTACTTC
>NA|TRBJ2-7|NA|TRBV4-1
CASSQVQAYEQYF
TGCGCCAGCAGCCAAGTGCAGGCCTACGAGCAGTACTTC
>NA|TRBJ2-7|NA|TRBV5-4
CASSQAHSYEQYF
TGTGCCAGCAGCCAAGCCCACTCCTACGAGCAGTACTTC
>NA|TRBJ1-2|TRBD1|TRBV18
CASSPGQNYGYTF
TGTGCCAGCTCACCGGGACAGAACTATGGCTACACCTTC
>once|TRBJ2-7|TRBD1|TRBV27
CASSLSKSSDRGPWEQYF
TGTGCCAGCAGTTTATCGAAGTCATCGGACAGGGGCCCATGGGAGCAGTACTTC
>NA|TRBJ2-1|NA|TRBV11-1
CASSELTSIADEQFF
TGTGCCAGCAGCGAATTGACTAGTATTGCGGATGAGCAGTTCTTC
>NA|TRBJ1-1|NA|TRBV27
CASSLETFGTEAFF
TGTGCCAGCAGTTTAGAAACTTTCGGGACTGAAGCTTTCTTT
>NA|TRBJ2-7|TRBD1|TRBV4-2
CASSQFGTDQAYEQYF
TGTGCCAGCAGCCAATTCGGGACAGATCAAGCATACGAGCAGTACTTC
>NA|TRBJ2-1|TRBD2|TRBV7-9
CASSPLGLAVPYNEQFF
TGTGCCAGCAGCCCTCTCGGACTAGCGGTTCCCTACAATGAGCAGTTCTTC
>NA|TRBJ2-4|NA|TRBV11-2
CASSFQTRAAKNIQYF
TGTGCCAGCAGCTTCCAAACCAGGGCTGCCAAAAACATTCAGTACTTC
>NA|TRBJ2-7|TRBD2|TRBV28
CASSTGTAGTSSYEQYF
TGTGCCAGCAGTACAGGGACCGCCGGGACTAGCTCCTACGAGCAGTACTTC
>NA|TRBJ2-3|NA|TRBV6-4
CASSSGGTDTQYF
TGTGCCAGCAGCTCCGGGGGCACAGATACGCAGTATTTT
>NA|TRBJ2-7|NA|TRBV5-4
CASSPPVGTGYEQYF
TGTGCCAGCAGCCCACCCGTAGGGACTGGATACGAGCAGTACTTC
>NA|TRBJ2-1|NA|TRBV27
CASSFGVSSHEQFF
TGTGCCAGCAGTTTTGGAGTGAGTAGTCATGAGCAGTTCTTC
>NA|TRBJ2-3|TRBD1|TRBV5-1
CASSLQGMNTDTQYF
TGCGCCAGCAGTCTACAGGGGATGAACACAGATACGCAGTATTTT
>NA|TRBJ1-2|NA|TRBV4-1
CASSQVGQGLSYGYTF
TGCGCCAGCAGCCAAGTGGGTCAAGGACTATCCTATGGCTACACCTTC
>NA|TRBJ1-1|NA|TRBV29-1
CSVEDLPGGSEAFF
TGCAGCGTTGAAGATCTTCCGGGGGGCTCTGAAGCTTTCTTT
>NA|TRBJ2-3|TRBD1|TRBV27
CASSPRTGITDTQYF
TGTGCCAGCAGTCCCCGGACAGGGATCACAGATACGCAGTATTTT
>NA|TRBJ2-5|NA|TRBV18
CASSPGQNPQETQYF
TGTGCCAGCTCACCGGGCCAGAACCCTCAAGAGACCCAGTACTTC
>NA|TRBJ1-1|NA|TRBV29-1
CSVLKQGRSTEAFF
TGCAGCGTCCTCAAACAGGGTCGGAGCACTGAAGCTTTCTTT
>NA|TRBJ1-1|TRBD1|TRBV7-2
CASSHDRVTFTEAFF
TGTGCCAGCAGCCATGACAGGGTAACATTCACTGAAGCTTTCTTT
>NA|TRBJ2-7|TRBD2|TRBV19
CASSIYSGSGEQYF
TGTGCCAGTAGTATTTACAGCGGGAGTGGCGAGCAGTACTTC
>NA|TRBJ1-1|TRBD1|TRBV5-1
CASSRQGANTEAFF
TGCGCCAGCAGCCGACAGGGGGCAAACACTGAAGCTTTCTTT
>NA|TRBJ2-7|TRBD2|TRBV5-1
CASSSREGLYYEQYF
TGCGCCAGCAGCTCGCGGGAGGGCCTATACTACGAGCAGTACTTC
>few|TRBJ2-1|NA|TRBV4-1
CASSQDLYEQFF
TGCGCCAGCAGCCAAGATCTCTATGAGCAGTTCTTC
>NA|TRBJ1-2|TRBD1|TRBV11-2
CASRDPGTGSHGYTF
TGTGCCAGCAGGGACCCCGGGACAGGGAGTCATGGCTACACCTTC
>NA|TRBJ2-7|TRBD2|TRBV7-2
CASSFPSGSSYEQYF
TGTGCCAGCAGCTTTCCTAGCGGGAGCTCCTACGAGCAGTACTTC
>NA|TRBJ2-7|NA|TRBV27
CASSLFLSSYEQYF
TGTGCCAGCAGTTTATTTTTGAGCTCCTACGAGCAGTACTTC
>NA|TRBJ2-7|TRBD2|TRBV27
CASSYGLAGGGEQYF
TGTGCCAGCAGCTATGGGCTAGCGGGAGGTGGAGAGCAGTACTTC
>NA|TRBJ1-1|TRBD1|TRBV27
CASRQGIPMNTEAFF
TGTGCCAGTAGACAGGGAATTCCCATGAACACTGAAGCTTTCTTT